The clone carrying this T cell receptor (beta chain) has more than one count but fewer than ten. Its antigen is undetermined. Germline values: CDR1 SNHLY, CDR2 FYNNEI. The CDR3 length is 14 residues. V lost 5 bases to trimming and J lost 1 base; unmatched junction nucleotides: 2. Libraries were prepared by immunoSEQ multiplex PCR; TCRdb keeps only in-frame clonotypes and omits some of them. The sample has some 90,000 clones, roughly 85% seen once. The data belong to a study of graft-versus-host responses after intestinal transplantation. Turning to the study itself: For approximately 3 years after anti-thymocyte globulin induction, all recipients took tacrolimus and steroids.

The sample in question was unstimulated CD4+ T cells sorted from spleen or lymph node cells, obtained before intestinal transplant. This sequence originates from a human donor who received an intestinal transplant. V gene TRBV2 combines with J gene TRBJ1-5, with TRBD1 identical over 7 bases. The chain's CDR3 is CASSWDSSNQPQHF. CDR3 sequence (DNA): TGTGCCAGCAGTTGGGACAGCAGCAATCAGCCCCAGCATTTT.